These T cell receptor beta chains were read from a single sample in a study of T-cell memory formation after mild COVID-19. MiXCR, applied by TCRdb to the 5' RACE reads, yields one record per CDR3 protein. The profile shows 450,000 or so distinct CDR3 sequences, 20% of them singletons. Sequenced input: PBMCs or a T cell subset sorted from them (not recorded which). The origin of the receptors is an adult woman who had mild COVID-19 (a few samples of this study predate the infection). Cell type and time point are not known. CDR3s include the opening cysteine and the closing phenylalanine or tryptophan. A D gene is named only where the DNA matches it firmly. Size is stated for part of the rows, as once, few or many counts, or as a class when the clone is expanded.

V gene	clone size	D gene	J gene	CDR3 protein	CDR3 DNA
TRBV7-2	many	NA	TRBJ2-3	CASSLTADTQYF	TGTGCCAGCAGCTTAACAGCAGATACGCAGTATTTT
TRBV5-5	few	TRBD1	TRBJ2-2	CASSWTGPGELFF	TGTGCCAGCAGCTGGACAGGCCCCGGGGAGCTGTTTTTT
TRBV6-5	few	TRBD1	TRBJ2-2	CASSRPGQGATGELFF	TGTGCCAGCAGTCGACCGGGACAGGGGGCGACCGGGGAGCTGTTTTTT
TRBV9	NA	NA	TRBJ1-2	CASSVSLTGVGYGYTF	TGTGCCAGCAGCGTCTCTCTGACGGGGGTTGGCTATGGCTACACCTTC
TRBV7-3	NA	NA	TRBJ1-1	CASSYQKNTEAFF	TGTGCCAGCAGTTATCAGAAGAACACTGAAGCTTTCTTT
TRBV20-1	NA	NA	TRBJ1-1	CSASPWEGGTEAFF	TGCAGTGCTAGCCCCTGGGAGGGTGGCACTGAAGCTTTCTTT
TRBV15	NA	TRBD2	TRBJ2-3	CATSRDPLGLAGGSTDTQYF	TGTGCCACCAGCAGAGACCCCCTTGGACTAGCGGGAGGAAGCACAGATACGCAGTATTTT
TRBV6-5	few	TRBD1	TRBJ2-1	CASRSDRGGNEQFF	TGTGCCAGCAGATCGGACAGGGGGGGGAATGAGCAGTTCTTC
TRBV5-1	NA	NA	TRBJ1-2	CASRPRQEGAYTF	TGCGCCAGCAGACCTCGACAGGAAGGGGCCTACACCTTC
TRBV14	few	NA	TRBJ2-2	CASSQLAGELFF	TGTGCCAGCAGCCAATTAGCCGGGGAGCTGTTTTTT
TRBV7-9	few	TRBD1	TRBJ2-3	CASSFSQGYTDTQYF	TGTGCCAGCAGCTTCTCACAGGGGTACACAGATACGCAGTATTTT
TRBV18	few	TRBD2	TRBJ2-1	CASSPRPGTSESSYNEQFF	TGTGCCAGCTCACCCCGCCCCGGGACTAGCGAGAGCTCCTACAATGAGCAGTTCTTC
TRBV30	NA	NA	TRBJ1-2	CASTAGVSGYTF	TGTGCCTCCACCGCCGGGGTGAGTGGCTACACCTTC
TRBV12-3/TRBV12-4	NA	TRBD1	TRBJ1-6	CASSKTGIGGNSPLHF	TGTGCCAGCAGTAAGACAGGGATCGGCGGGAATTCACCCCTCCACTTT
TRBV4-1	many	NA	TRBJ2-1	CASSPTEGMDNEQFF	TGCGCCAGCAGCCCGACGGAGGGCATGGACAATGAGCAGTTCTTC
TRBV20-1	NA	TRBD2	TRBJ2-7	CSALVGSGSSYEQYF	TGCAGTGCTCTAGTCGGTAGCGGGAGCTCCTACGAGCAGTACTTC
TRBV7-2	few	TRBD1	TRBJ1-2	CASSQIRGQGSSGYTF	TGTGCCAGCAGCCAGATAAGAGGACAGGGCTCTAGTGGCTACACCTTC
TRBV12-3/TRBV12-4	few	TRBD1	TRBJ1-2	CASSSETDRVGGYTF	TGTGCCAGCAGTTCAGAAACCGACAGGGTGGGCGGCTACACCTTC
TRBV6-2/TRBV6-3	NA	NA	TRBJ1-5	CASSYRATPNQPQHF	TGTGCCAGCAGTTACCGGGCTACTCCCAATCAGCCCCAGCATTTT
TRBV5-1	many	NA	TRBJ1-1	CASSLNPPNTEAFF	TGCGCCAGCAGCTTGAATCCCCCGAACACTGAAGCTTTCTTT
TRBV30	few	TRBD1	TRBJ1-1	CAWSVQGAPMNTEAFF	TGTGCCTGGAGTGTACAGGGGGCGCCGATGAACACTGAAGCTTTCTTT
TRBV11-2	NA	TRBD1	TRBJ1-6	CASGHRTGGSSSPLHF	TGTGCCAGCGGCCACCGGACAGGGGGCTCAAGTTCACCCCTCCACTTT
TRBV11-2	NA	NA	TRBJ2-5	CASSPQGGLREETQYF	TGTGCCAGCAGCCCTCAGGGGGGCCTCAGGGAAGAGACCCAGTACTTC
TRBV12-3/TRBV12-4	few	NA	TRBJ2-4	CASSPPSLSQYF	TGTGCCAGCAGTCCCCCTTCCCTCTCTCAGTACTTC
TRBV6-4	NA	NA	TRBJ2-3	CASSGPQGLRDTQYF	TGTGCCAGCAGTGGCCCCCAGGGGCTAAGAGATACGCAGTATTTT
TRBV9	few	NA	TRBJ2-3	CASSVAAGALDTQYF	TGTGCCAGCAGCGTAGCGGCGGGGGCTTTAGATACGCAGTATTTT
TRBV11-1	NA	NA	TRBJ2-7	CASSLTGTGGSYEQYF	TGTGCCAGCAGCTTAACCGGGACTGGGGGATCCTACGAGCAGTACTTC
TRBV7-8	few	NA	TRBJ1-5	CASSLRVGVLNQPQHF	TGTGCCAGCAGCTTAAGGGTAGGGGTCCTCAATCAGCCCCAGCATTTT
TRBV29-1	NA	NA	TRBJ2-3	CSGGETLKRDTQYF	TGCAGCGGGGGGGAGACCCTTAAACGAGATACGCAGTATTTT
TRBV20-1	NA	NA	TRBJ1-1	CSARPQGKGTEAFF	TGCAGTGCTAGACCACAGGGAAAGGGCACTGAAGCTTTCTTT
TRBV12-3/TRBV12-4	many	NA	TRBJ2-2	CASSGNREMFF	TGTGCCAGCAGTGGAAACAGGGAGATGTTTTTT
TRBV4-2	NA	NA	TRBJ1-1	CASSQTPQNAEAFF	TGTGCCAGCAGCCAGACGCCACAGAACGCTGAAGCTTTCTTT
TRBV7-2	NA	TRBD1	TRBJ2-1	CASSRDGTVAYNEQFF	TGTGCCAGCAGCCGCGATGGGACAGTAGCCTACAATGAGCAGTTCTTC